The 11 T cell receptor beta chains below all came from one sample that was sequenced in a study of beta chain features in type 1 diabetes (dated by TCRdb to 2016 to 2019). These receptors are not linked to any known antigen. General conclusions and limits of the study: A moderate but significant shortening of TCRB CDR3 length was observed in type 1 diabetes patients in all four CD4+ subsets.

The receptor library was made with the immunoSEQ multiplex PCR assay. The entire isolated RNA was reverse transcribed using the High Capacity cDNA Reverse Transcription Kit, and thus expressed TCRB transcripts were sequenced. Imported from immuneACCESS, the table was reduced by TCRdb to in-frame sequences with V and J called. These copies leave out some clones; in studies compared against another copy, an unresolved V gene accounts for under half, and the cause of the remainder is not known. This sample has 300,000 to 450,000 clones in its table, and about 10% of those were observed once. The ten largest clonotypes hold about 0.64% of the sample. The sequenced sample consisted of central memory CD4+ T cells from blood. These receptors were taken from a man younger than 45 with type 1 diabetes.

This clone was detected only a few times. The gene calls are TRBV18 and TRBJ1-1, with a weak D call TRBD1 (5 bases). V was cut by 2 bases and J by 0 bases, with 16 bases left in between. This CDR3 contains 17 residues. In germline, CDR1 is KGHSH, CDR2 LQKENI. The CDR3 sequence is CASSPSGRDSMNTEAFF. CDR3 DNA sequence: TGTGCCAGCTCACCATCCGGCAGGGATAGTATGAACACTGAAGCTTTCTTT.

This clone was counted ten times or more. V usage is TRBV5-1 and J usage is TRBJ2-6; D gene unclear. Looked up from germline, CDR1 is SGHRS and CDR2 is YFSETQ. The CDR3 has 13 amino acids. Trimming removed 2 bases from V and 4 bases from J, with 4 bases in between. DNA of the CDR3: TGCGCCAGCAGCTTAGAAGGGGCCAACGTCCTGACTTTC. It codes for CASSLEGANVLTF.

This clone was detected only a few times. CDR3 nucleotides: TGTGCCAGCAGCTTGGAGGGGACTAGCGGGAGGGCCGTTAACGAGCAGTACTTC. Its translation is CASSLEGTSGRAVNEQYF. The chain is built from TRBV5-6 and TRBJ2-7; 16 bases map to TRBD2. Germline loops: CDR1 SGHDT, CDR2 YYEEEE. V was pared by 0 bases and J by 5 bases, with 8 bases of the junction left unmatched. CDR3 length equals 18 residues.

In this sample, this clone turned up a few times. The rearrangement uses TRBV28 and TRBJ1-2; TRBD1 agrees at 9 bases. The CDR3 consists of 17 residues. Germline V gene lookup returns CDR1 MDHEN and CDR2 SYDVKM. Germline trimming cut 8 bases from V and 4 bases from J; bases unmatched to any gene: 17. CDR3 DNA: TGTGCCAGCGGGGGGGCCGGGACAGGGACCATTGGCTATGGCTACACCTTC. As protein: CASGGAGTGTIGYGYTF.

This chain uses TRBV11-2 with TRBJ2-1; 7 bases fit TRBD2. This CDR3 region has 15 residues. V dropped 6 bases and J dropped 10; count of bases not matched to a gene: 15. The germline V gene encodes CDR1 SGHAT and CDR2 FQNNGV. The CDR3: CASRFPGLPSREQFF. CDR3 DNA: TGTGCCAGCAGATTCCCGGGACTACCCTCCCGGGAGCAGTTCTTC.

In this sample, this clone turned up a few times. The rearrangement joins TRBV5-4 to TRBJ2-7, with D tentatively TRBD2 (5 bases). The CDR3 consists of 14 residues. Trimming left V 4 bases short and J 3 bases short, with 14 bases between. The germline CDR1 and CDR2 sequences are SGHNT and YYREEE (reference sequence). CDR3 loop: CASSQDYRNYEQYF. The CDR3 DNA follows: TGTGCCAGCAGCCAAGACTACCGTAACTACGAGCAGTACTTC.

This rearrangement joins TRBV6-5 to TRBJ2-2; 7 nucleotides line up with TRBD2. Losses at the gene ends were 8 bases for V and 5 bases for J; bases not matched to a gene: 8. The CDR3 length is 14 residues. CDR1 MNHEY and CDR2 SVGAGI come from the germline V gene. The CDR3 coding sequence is TGTGCCAGCCTCGGGGGAGCGGGAACCGGGGAGCTGTTTTTT. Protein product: CASLGGAGTGELFF.

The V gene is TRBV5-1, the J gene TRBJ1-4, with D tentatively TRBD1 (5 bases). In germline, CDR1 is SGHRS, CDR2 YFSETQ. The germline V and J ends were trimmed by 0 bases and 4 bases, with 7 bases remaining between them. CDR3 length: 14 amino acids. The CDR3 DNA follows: TGCGCCAGCAGCTTGGAGGGGTTTAATGAAAAACTGTTTTTT. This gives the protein CASSLEGFNEKLFF.

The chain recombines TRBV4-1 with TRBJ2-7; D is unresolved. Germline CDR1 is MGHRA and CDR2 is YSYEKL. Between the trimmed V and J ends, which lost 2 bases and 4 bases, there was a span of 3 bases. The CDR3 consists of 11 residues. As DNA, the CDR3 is TGCGCCAGCAGCCAACATTACGAGCAGTACTTC. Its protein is CASSQHYEQYF.

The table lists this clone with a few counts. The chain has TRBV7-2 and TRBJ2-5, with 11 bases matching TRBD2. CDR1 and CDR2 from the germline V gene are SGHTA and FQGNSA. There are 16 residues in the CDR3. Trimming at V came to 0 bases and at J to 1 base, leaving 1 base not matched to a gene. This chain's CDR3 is CASSLAGTSGQETQYF. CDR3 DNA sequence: TGTGCCAGCAGCTTAGCGGGGACTAGCGGCCAAGAGACCCAGTACTTC.

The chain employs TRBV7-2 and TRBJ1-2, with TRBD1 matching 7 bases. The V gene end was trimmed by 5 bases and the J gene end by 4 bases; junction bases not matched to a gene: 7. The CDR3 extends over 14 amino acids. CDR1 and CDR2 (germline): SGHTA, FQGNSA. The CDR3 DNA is TGTGCCAGCAGCCCGGGACAGTCGTTCTATGGCTACACCTTC. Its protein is CASSPGQSFYGYTF.